The next 5 T cell receptor beta chains were all read from a single sample in a study of blood T cell repertoires in COVID-19. TCRdb's copy holds only in-frame clones and misses some; the assay was immunoSEQ multiplex PCR. The sample lists roughly 200,000 clones; 65% to 90% were seen once. Sequenced sample: peripheral blood. Receptors originate from a man at least 80 years old with acute or convalescent COVID-19.

The V and J genes are TRBV7-2 and TRBJ2-6, with 8 bases aligning to TRBD2. The CDR3 runs 16 residues. V lost 3 bases to trimming and J lost 4 bases; unmatched junction nucleotides: 5. The germline CDR1 and CDR2 sequences are SGHTA and FQGNSA. CDR3 DNA sequence: TGTGCCAGCAGCTTTAGGCGGACTAGCGGGGCCAACGTCCTGACTTTC. It encodes CASSFRRTSGANVLTF.

This clone showed up just a few times. This chain connects TRBV24-1 to TRBJ1-2; a weak D match, TRBD1 (6 bases). The CDR3 loop spans 14 amino acids. Between the trimmed V and J ends, which lost 4 bases and 8 bases, there was a span of 16 bases. Looked up from germline, CDR1 is KGHDR and CDR2 is SFDVKD. The CDR3 loop reads CATSDYYRERGYTF. The CDR3 nucleotides are TGTGCCACCAGTGACTACTACAGGGAACGGGGCTACACCTTC.

The chain combines TRBV6-6 with TRBJ1-5, with D unclear. Germline assignment: CDR1 MNHNY and CDR2 SVGAGI (reference sequence). Trimming cost V 6 bases and J 1 base, with 16 bases left between them. The CDR3 runs to 16 residues. As DNA, the CDR3 is TGTGCCAGCAGCCTCCTCCGGGGAGACAGCAATCAGCCCCAGCATTTT. Translated, it gives CASSLLRGDSNQPQHF.

This chain connects TRBV6-6 to TRBJ1-1; TRBD1 matches 8 bases. The V gene's germline CDR1 is MNHNY and CDR2 SVGAGI (reference sequence). The CDR3 runs 13 residues. J lost 6 bases, V lost 6 bases, and 6 bases had no gene match. CDR3 amino acids: CASSRQGRPEAFF. As DNA, the CDR3 is TGTGCCAGCAGCAGACAGGGGCGGCCTGAAGCTTTCTTT.

The genes are TRBV6-1 and TRBJ2-5; D perhaps matches TRBD1 (6 bases). Trimming took 1 base from V and 1 from J, leaving 7 bases between them. CDR1 and CDR2 from the germline V gene are MNHNS and SASEGT. CDR3 length: 14 amino acids. The CDR3 reads CASSEGGGQETQYF. The CDR3 nucleotides are TGTGCCAGCAGTGAAGGAGGGGGCCAAGAGACCCAGTACTTC.